These 8 T cell receptor beta chains were sequenced from one sample in a study of blood T cells in healthy people across ages. Primers used in a second PCR of roughly 7 to 12 cycles were a sample-barcoded 5' primer and a J-beta primer mix. From the 5' RACE reads, TCRdb called clonotypes with MiXCR, one entry per CDR3 protein. Of around 1,500,000 distinct CDR3 sequences listed, about 28% are singletons. Sample: blood. The receptors stem from a woman aged 30 to 39 in good health.

CDR3 loop: CASTTGAGSYEQYF. In DNA, the CDR3 is TGCGCCAGCACTACAGGGGCAGGGAGCTACGAGCAGTACTTC. The genes are TRBV5-1 and TRBJ2-7; 7 bases fit TRBD1. CDR1 and CDR2 from the germline V gene are SGHRS and YFSETQ. The CDR3 runs to 14 residues. The ends lost 6 bases at V and 3 bases at J; junction bases unmatched: 9.

In DNA form, the CDR3 reads TGTGCCAGCTCACCAAGGACTCCCGACGAGCAGTACTTC. Amino acids: CASSPRTPDEQYF. This rearrangement joins TRBV18 to TRBJ2-7; a weak D match, TRBD2 (5 bases). This CDR3 spans 13 amino acids. V shed 2 bases and J shed 5 bases, with 10 bases lying between them. Germline-derived CDR1 and CDR2 are KGHSH and LQKENI.

There are a few counts of this clonotype. This chain links TRBV20-1 with TRBJ2-5, with 7 bases fitting TRBD2. The CDR3 contains 13 residues. Per germline, CDR1 DFQATT and CDR2 SNEGSKA (reference sequence). Trimming at V came to 1 base and at J to 11 bases, leaving 10 bases not matched to a gene. The CDR3 bases are TGCAGTGCTAGAGGGGCGGGGGTTGAGGAGCAGTACTTC. Encoded protein: CSARGAGVEEQYF.

In its sample, this clonotype was seen a few times. The rearrangement uses TRBV28 and TRBJ2-7, with 7 bases aligning to TRBD2. The germline gives CDR1 MDHEN, CDR2 SYDVKM. V was clipped by 7 bases and J by 1 base; unmatched bases: 10. CDR3 length: 15 residues. The CDR3 region has the DNA TGTGCCAGCACCGGGGAGGGGTTAGGATCCTACGAGCAGTACTTC. It specifies CASTGEGLGSYEQYF.

This clonotype has a count of ten or more. The rearrangement links TRBV5-6 to TRBJ2-1; tentative D call: TRBD1 (6 bases). The length of the CDR3 is 15 residues. Germline V gene sequence: CDR1 SGHDT, CDR2 YYEEEE. The ends were cut back, 1 base at V and 4 bases at J, with 12 bases in the middle. The CDR3 DNA reads as TGTGCCAGCAGCTTGAGGGGGAGTCCTTACAATGAGCAGTTCTTC. This codes for CASSLRGSPYNEQFF.

This clonotype turned up a few times. The chain recombines TRBV20-1 with TRBJ2-2; TRBD2 matches 11 bases. The V and J ends lost 6 bases and 5 bases, in that order; junction bases with no gene match: 11. The CDR3 loop spans 16 amino acids. Germline CDR1 reads DFQATT; CDR2 reads SNEGSKA (reference sequence). The CDR3 coding sequence is TGCAGTGCGCTACGTCTAGCGGGAGGACGTACCGGGGAGCTGTTTTTT. Its protein product is CSALRLAGGRTGELFF.

On this clonotype itself: A much larger clone differs by one base, so this may be a read error. The chain employs TRBV7-2 and TRBJ2-1; D perhaps matches TRBD2 (5 bases). V was trimmed by 2 bases and J by 9 bases, leaving 17 bases between them. Germline V CDR1 and CDR2: SGHTA, FQGNSA. The CDR3 covers 15 residues. This CDR3 is CTSSLYLEGDAEQFF. The DNA for the CDR3 is TGTACCAGCAGCTTATACCTAGAGGGTGACGCTGAGCAGTTCTTC.

This clonotype was observed a few times. The chain carries TRBV20-1 and TRBJ2-3; D unclear. Trimming left V 3 bases short and J 4 bases short, with 14 bases between. There are 14 residues in the CDR3. CDR1 is DFQATT, CDR2 SNEGSKA, per germline (reference sequence). CDR3 sequence reads: CSASFEPPADTQYF. CDR3 DNA sequence: TGCAGTGCTAGTTTTGAGCCCCCCGCAGATACGCAGTATTTT.